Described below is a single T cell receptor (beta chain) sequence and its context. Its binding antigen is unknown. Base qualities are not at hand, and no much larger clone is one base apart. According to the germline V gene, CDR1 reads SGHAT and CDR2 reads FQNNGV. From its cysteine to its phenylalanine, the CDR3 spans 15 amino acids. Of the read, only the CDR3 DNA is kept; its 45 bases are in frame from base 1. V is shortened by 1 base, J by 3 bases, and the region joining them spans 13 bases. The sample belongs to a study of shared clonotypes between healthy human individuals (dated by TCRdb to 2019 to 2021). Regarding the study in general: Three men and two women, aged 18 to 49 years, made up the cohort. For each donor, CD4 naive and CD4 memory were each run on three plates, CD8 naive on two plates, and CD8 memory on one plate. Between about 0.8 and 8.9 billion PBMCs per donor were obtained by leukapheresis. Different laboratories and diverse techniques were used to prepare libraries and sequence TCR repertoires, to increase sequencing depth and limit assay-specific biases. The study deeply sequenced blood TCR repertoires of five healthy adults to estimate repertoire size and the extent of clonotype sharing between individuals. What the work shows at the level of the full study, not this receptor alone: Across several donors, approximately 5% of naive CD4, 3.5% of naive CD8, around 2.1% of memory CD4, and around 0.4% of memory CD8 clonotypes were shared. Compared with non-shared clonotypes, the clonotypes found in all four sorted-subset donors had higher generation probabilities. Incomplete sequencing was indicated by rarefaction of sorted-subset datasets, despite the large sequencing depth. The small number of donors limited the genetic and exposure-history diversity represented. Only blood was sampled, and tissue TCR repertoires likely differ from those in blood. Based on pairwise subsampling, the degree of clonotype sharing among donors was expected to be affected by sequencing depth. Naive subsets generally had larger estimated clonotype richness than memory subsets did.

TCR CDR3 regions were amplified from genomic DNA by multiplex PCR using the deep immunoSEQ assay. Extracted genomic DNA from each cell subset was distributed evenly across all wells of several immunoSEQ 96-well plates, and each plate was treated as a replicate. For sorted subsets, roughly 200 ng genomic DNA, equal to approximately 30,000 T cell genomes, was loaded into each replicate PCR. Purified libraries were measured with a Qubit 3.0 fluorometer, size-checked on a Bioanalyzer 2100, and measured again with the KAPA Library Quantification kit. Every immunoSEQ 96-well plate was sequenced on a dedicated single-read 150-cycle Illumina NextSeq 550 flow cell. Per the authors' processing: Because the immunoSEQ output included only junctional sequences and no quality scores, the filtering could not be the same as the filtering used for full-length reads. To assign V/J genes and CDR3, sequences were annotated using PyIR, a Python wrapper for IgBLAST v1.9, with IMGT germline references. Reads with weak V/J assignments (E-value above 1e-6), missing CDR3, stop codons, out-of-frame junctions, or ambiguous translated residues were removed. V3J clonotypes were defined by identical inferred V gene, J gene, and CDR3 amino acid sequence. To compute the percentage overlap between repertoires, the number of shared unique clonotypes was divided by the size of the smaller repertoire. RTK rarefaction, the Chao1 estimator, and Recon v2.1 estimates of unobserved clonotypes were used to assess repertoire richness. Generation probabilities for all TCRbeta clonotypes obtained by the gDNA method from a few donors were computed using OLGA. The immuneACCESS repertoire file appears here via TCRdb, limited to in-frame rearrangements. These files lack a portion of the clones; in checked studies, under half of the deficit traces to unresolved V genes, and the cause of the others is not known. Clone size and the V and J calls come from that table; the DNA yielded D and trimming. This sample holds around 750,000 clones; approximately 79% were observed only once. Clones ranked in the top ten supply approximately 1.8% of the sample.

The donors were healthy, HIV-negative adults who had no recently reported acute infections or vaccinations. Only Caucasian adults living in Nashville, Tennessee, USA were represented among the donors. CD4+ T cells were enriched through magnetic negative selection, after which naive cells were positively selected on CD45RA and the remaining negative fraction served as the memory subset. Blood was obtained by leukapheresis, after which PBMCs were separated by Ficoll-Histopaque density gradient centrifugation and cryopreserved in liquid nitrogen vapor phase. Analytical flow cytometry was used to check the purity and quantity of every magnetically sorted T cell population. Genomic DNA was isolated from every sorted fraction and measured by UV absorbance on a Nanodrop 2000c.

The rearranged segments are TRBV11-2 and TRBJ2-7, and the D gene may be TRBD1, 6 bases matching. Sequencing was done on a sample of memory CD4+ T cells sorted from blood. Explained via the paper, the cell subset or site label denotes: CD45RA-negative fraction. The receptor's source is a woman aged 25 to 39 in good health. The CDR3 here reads CASSLGPGHIYEQYF. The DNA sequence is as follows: TGTGCCAGCAGCTTAGGACCGGGACACATCTACGAGCAGTACTTC.